This T cell receptor beta chain stems from a study of cytomegalovirus exposure and HLA in healthy donors. Regarding the study as a whole: The presence/absence work took it that sequencing depth was about the same across donors. TCR beta V- and J-gene trimming was later associated with a missense DCLRE1C variant.

The donors were healthy bone marrow donors. Both 60 Vbeta primers and 13 Jbeta primers went into the PCR. In the authors' workflow: Counted up in a later analysis, unique TCR beta chains came to roughly 80 million, with around 11 million shared. Here immunoSEQ multiplex PCR was the method, and the copy in TCRdb shows in-frame clones only, minus some. Clonal size and the V and J genes are those of that table, whereas D and trimming came from the DNA. The sample records around 200,000 clones, about 80% being singletons. Germline V gives CDR1 LNHDA, CDR2 SQIVND (reference sequence). V lost 9 bases, J lost 0 bases, and 7 bases stayed unmatched. This CDR3 contains 14 residues. With regard to this clone: The antigen is not known.

Specimen: PBMCs. The gene calls are TRBV19 and TRBJ1-1; 7 bases are shared with TRBD1. The origin of this receptor is a middle-aged woman in good health and CMV-seronegative. The CDR3 loop is CASRGQSMNTEAFF. The CDR3 DNA is TGTGCCAGCAGGGGACAGAGCATGAACACTGAAGCTTTCTTT.